These 29 T cell receptor beta chains share one sample of origin, sequenced in a study of T cell responses to AZD1222 COVID-19 vaccine. Profiled with immunoSEQ multiplex PCR; TCRdb holds only in-frame clones, not every one. The data show roughly 100,000 clones, with around 92% seen just once and roughly 44% held by the top ten. The specimen comprised peripheral blood, sampled on day 0 of AZD1222 vaccination. Receptor source: an adult in good health.

The rearrangement joins TRBV5-3 to TRBJ1-1, with TRBD1 matching 9 bases. TRBV5-3 is an ORF; its function is uncertain. After removal of 2 bases from V and 0 bases from J, the junction contained 5 bases not matched to a gene. This CDR3 contains 16 residues. CDR3 residues: CARSFRDRAVNTEAFF. The CDR3 DNA follows: TGTGCCAGAAGCTTTAGGGACAGGGCCGTGAACACTGAAGCTTTCTTT.

The chain has TRBV25-1 and TRBJ2-2; perhaps TRBD1 as D (6 bases). Germline CDR1 is MGHDK and CDR2 is SYGVNS. The CDR3 is 16 amino acids. Trimming left V 0 bases short and J 1 base short, with 9 bases between. This CDR3 reads CASSEYMTGNTGELFF. CDR3 DNA sequence: TGTGCCAGCAGTGAATATATGACAGGGAACACCGGGGAGCTGTTTTTT. Combining the CDR3 with reference TRBV25-1 and TRBJ2-2 gives the whole variable domain EADIYQTPRYLVIGTGKKITLECSQTMGHDKMYWYQQDPGMELHLIHYSYGVNSTEKGDLSSESTVSRIRTEHFPLTLESARPSHTSQYLCASSEYMTGNTGELFFGEGSRLTVL.

The chain recombines TRBV5-1 with TRBJ2-3; 9 positions match TRBD1. Trimming cost V 4 bases and J 2 bases; bases outside gene matches: 2. In germline, CDR1 is SGHRS, CDR2 YFSETQ. This CDR3 spans 14 amino acids. CDR3 bases: TGCGCCAGCAGCGACAGGGGGTACACAGATACGCAGTATTTT. The encoded protein is CASSDRGYTDTQYF.

V and J are TRBV7-6 and TRBJ2-7; D may be TRBD1 (6 bases). The germline V gene has CDR1 SGHVS and CDR2 FNYEAQ. V gave up 6 bases and J gave up 2 bases, with 17 bases separating them. The CDR3 spans 15 residues. The CDR3: CASSRGQTNTYEQYF. CDR3 sequence (DNA): TGTGCCAGCAGTCGTGGACAGACGAATACCTACGAGCAGTACTTC.

The V gene is TRBV28, the J gene TRBJ1-3; no clear D. The V gene's germline CDR1 is MDHEN and CDR2 SYDVKM. This CDR3 has 14 amino acids. The V gene lost 5 bases and the J gene lost 0 bases, with 8 bases spanning the gap. The CDR3 DNA reads TGTGCCAGCAGTATGAGGAGCTCTGGAAACACCATATATTTT. Translating it yields CASSMRSSGNTIYF.

The genes are TRBV4-3 and TRBJ1-1; no clear D. The CDR3 runs 17 residues. V was cut by 0 bases and J by 0 bases, with 14 bases left in between. Germline V gene data show CDR1 as LGHNA and CDR2 as YSLEER. In nucleotides, the CDR3 is TGCGCCAGCAGCCAAGATAGATTGGTGACGGTGAACACTGAAGCTTTCTTT. This translates into CASSQDRLVTVNTEAFF.

This clone came up a few times. The V gene is TRBV6-4, the J gene TRBJ2-3, with TRBD1 as a possible D gene (5 bases). The germline CDR1 and CDR2 sequences are MRHNA and SNTAGT. The V end lost 0 bases, the J end lost 0 bases, and 16 bases lay between the germline ends. This CDR3 has 18 residues. CDR3 in amino acids: CASSDSITGLSSTDTQYF. The CDR3 DNA follows: TGTGCCAGCAGTGACTCGATTACAGGCCTATCTAGCACAGATACGCAGTATTTT.

V is TRBV11-2 and J is TRBJ2-1; TRBD2 might be the D (7 bases). CDR3 length: 20 residues. Trimming stripped 0 bases from V and 7 bases from J, with 28 bases between. Per the germline V gene, CDR1 is SGHAT and CDR2 is FQNNGV. The CDR3 DNA follows: TGTGCCAGCAGCTTAGATGGGAGATTAAGGGGGGAGGGAGCGGAGAATGAGCAGTTCTTC. Protein sequence: CASSLDGRLRGEGAENEQFF.

V gene TRBV19 combines with J gene TRBJ2-1; tentative D call: TRBD2 (6 bases). The V gene's germline CDR1 is LNHDA and CDR2 SQIVND (reference sequence). The ends were cut back, 9 bases at V and 9 bases at J, with 12 bases in the middle. CDR3 length equals 11 residues. The CDR3 bases are TGTGCCAGCTCGCCGGGGGTTGAGCAGTTCTTC. The encoded protein is CASSPGVEQFF.

The chain employs TRBV7-3 and TRBJ1-1, with TRBD1 matching over 10 bases. The V gene's germline CDR1 is SGHTA and CDR2 FQGTGA. J lost 4 bases, V lost 0 bases, and 5 bases had no gene match. The CDR3 consists of 16 residues. CDR3 in amino acids: CASSLTSGTGATEAFF. The CDR3 region has the DNA TGTGCCAGCAGCTTAACTTCCGGGACAGGGGCCACTGAAGCTTTCTTT.

The chain recombines TRBV7-2 with TRBJ2-1; the match to TRBD2 covers 11 bases. The CDR3 runs 15 residues. Germline V CDR1 and CDR2: SGHTA, FQGNSA. V lost 5 bases to trimming and J lost 8 bases; unmatched junction nucleotides: 8. The CDR3 reads CASSLNSGRADEQFF. The CDR3 DNA is TGTGCCAGCAGCCTAAATAGCGGGAGGGCCGATGAGCAGTTCTTC. Full variable domain (missing parts from reference TRBV7-2 and TRBJ2-1): GAGVSQSPSNKVTEKGKDVELRCDPISGHTALYWYRQSLGQGLEFLIYFQGNSAPDKSGLPSDRFSAERTGGSVSTLTIQRTQQEDSAVYLCASSLNSGRADEQFFGPGTRLTVL.

The rearrangement uses TRBV7-8 and TRBJ2-1; unclear D gene. Germline V gives CDR1 SGHVS, CDR2 FQNEAQ. This CDR3 has 15 residues. V was cut by 2 bases and J by 0 bases, with 8 bases left in between. The CDR3 spells CASSLYYNSYNEQFF. The CDR3 nucleotides are TGTGCCAGCAGCTTATACTATAACTCCTACAATGAGCAGTTCTTC.

The CDR3 spells CASSGSGTGGSGYTF. The CDR3 DNA is TGCGCCAGCAGCGGTTCCGGGACAGGGGGCTCTGGCTACACCTTC. The genes are TRBV10-2 and TRBJ1-2; 12 bases agree with TRBD1. There are 15 residues in the CDR3. The trim removed 6 bases at V and 7 bases at J, leaving 9 bases unmatched. Germline V lookup: CDR1 WSHSY, CDR2 SAAADI.

This rearrangement joins TRBV27 to TRBJ2-1; TRBD2 aligns across 7 bases. Germline V gives CDR1 MNHEY, CDR2 SMNVEV (reference sequence). With V trimmed by 7 bases and J by 8 bases, 14 bases remained unmatched. The CDR3 spans 15 residues. The CDR3 sequence: CASTLGGSNTDEQFF. The CDR3 DNA reads TGTGCCAGCACCCTGGGGGGGAGTAACACCGATGAGCAGTTCTTC.

V usage is TRBV6-2 or TRBV6-3 and J usage is TRBJ2-1; D remains unclear. Trimming stripped 2 bases from V and 9 bases from J, with 11 bases between. Per the germline V gene, CDR1 is MNHEY and CDR2 is SVGEGT. The CDR3 has 13 amino acids. For the CDR3, the DNA is TGTGCCAGCAGTTACACCAGGCTCGGTGAGCAGTTCTTC. Translating it yields CASSYTRLGEQFF.

The chain couples TRBV21-1 to TRBJ2-2. TRBV21-1 is termed a pseudogene. The CDR3 is 18 residues long. CDR3 coding DNA: TGTGCCAGCAGCAAAGAGGGAAAAACGGGCTCGAACACCGGGGAGCTGTTTTTT. Its translation: CASSKEGKTGSNTGELFF.

The chain is built from TRBV28 and TRBJ2-2; TRBD1 is a possible D gene (5 bases). The CDR3 loop spans 16 amino acids. Trimming pared 3 bases from V and 2 bases from J, leaving 13 bases between. Germline V gene lookup returns CDR1 MDHEN and CDR2 SYDVKM. The CDR3 DNA reads as TGTGCCAGCAGTTTCCCTTCGCAGGGAAACACCGGGGAGCTGTTTTTT. Its protein is CASSFPSQGNTGELFF.

This clone appeared once. This rearrangement joins TRBV6-5 to TRBJ1-4, with a possible D match to TRBD1 (5 bases). The CDR3 has 12 residues. With 6 bases removed from V and 12 bases from J, the gap between germline ends came to 14 bases. The germline CDR1 and CDR2 sequences are MNHEY and SVGAGI. DNA for the CDR3: TGTGCCAGCAGGGTTGGCGGGGGGGAACTGTTTTTT. Translated, it gives CASRVGGGELFF.

The chain recombines TRBV6-1 with TRBJ2-7; perhaps TRBD2 as D (5 bases). The CDR3 spans 13 residues. CDR1 MNHNS and CDR2 SASEGT come from the germline V gene. Trimming left V 0 bases short and J 2 bases short, with 5 bases between. CDR3 protein: CASSEARAYEQYF. The CDR3 DNA is TGTGCCAGCAGTGAAGCGAGGGCCTACGAGCAGTACTTC.

This clone was recorded only once. The chain combines TRBV28 with TRBJ2-3, with D possibly being TRBD1 (6 bases). The CDR3 sequence is 14 residues long. CDR1 and CDR2 (germline): MDHEN, SYDVKM. V lost 5 bases and J lost 10, with 19 bases in between. CDR3 protein: CASSAIVVGHSQYF. Here the CDR3 DNA reads TGTGCCAGCAGTGCAATCGTGGTGGGACATTCGCAGTATTTT.

The chain has TRBV19 and TRBJ2-5; D gene ambiguous. Germline V gives CDR1 LNHDA, CDR2 SQIVND (reference sequence). CDR3 length: 13 amino acids. Trimming took 3 bases from V and 9 from J, leaving 14 bases between them. The CDR3 sequence: CASSMASPGAQYF. DNA for the CDR3: TGTGCCAGTAGTATGGCCAGTCCTGGGGCCCAGTACTTC. Based on the CDR3 plus reference TRBV19 and TRBJ2-5, the full variable domain is DGGITQSPKYLFRKEGQNVTLSCEQNLNHDAMYWYRQDPGQGLRLIYYSQIVNDFQKGDIAEGYSVSREKKESFPLTVTSAQKNPTAFYLCASSMASPGAQYFGPGTRLLVL.

This chain connects TRBV11-2 to TRBJ2-1; 7 bases line up with TRBD1. This CDR3 has 15 residues. The germline CDR1 and CDR2 sequences are SGHAT and FQNNGV. J lost 4 bases, V lost 3 bases, and 6 bases had no gene match. CDR3 protein: CASSLKGAWYNEQFF. CDR3 in DNA: TGTGCCAGCAGCTTGAAGGGGGCATGGTACAATGAGCAGTTCTTC. Full variable domain (missing parts from reference TRBV11-2 and TRBJ2-1): EAGVAQSPRYKIIEKRQSVAFWCNPISGHATLYWYQQILGQGPKLLIQFQNNGVVDDSQLPKDRFSAERLKGVDSTLKIQPAKLEDSAVYLCASSLKGAWYNEQFFGPGTRLTVL.

The chain recombines TRBV19 with TRBJ1-1; possible D gene TRBD1, 6 bases. This CDR3 region has 11 residues. The germline V gene encodes CDR1 LNHDA and CDR2 SQIVND (reference sequence). V lost 10 bases, J lost 5 bases, and 11 bases lay in between. The CDR3: CATDRGTEAFF. CDR3 coding DNA: TGTGCCACAGATAGGGGGACTGAAGCTTTCTTT.

V gene TRBV5-5 combines with J gene TRBJ1-1; perhaps TRBD1 as D (5 bases). In germline, CDR1 is SGHKS, CDR2 YYEKEE (reference sequence). Between the trimmed V and J ends, which lost 0 bases and 3 bases, there was a span of 6 bases. The CDR3 sequence is 13 residues long. CDR3: CASSLVRDTEAFF. As DNA, the CDR3 is TGTGCCAGCAGCTTGGTCAGGGACACTGAAGCTTTCTTT.

The V and J genes are TRBV6-5 and TRBJ2-7, with D perhaps matching TRBD1 or TRBD2 (5 bases each). The germline V gene has CDR1 MNHEY and CDR2 SVGAGI. The CDR3 has 14 residues. V was cut by 7 bases and J by 1 base, with 14 bases left in between. CDR3 nucleotides: TGTGCCAGCATCTTCGGGGCAGCATCCTACGAGCAGTACTTC. It encodes CASIFGAASYEQYF.

The V gene is TRBV27, the J gene TRBJ2-7, with 9 bases matching TRBD2. The CDR3 is 16 amino acids. V gave up 5 bases and J gave up 3 bases; unmatched junction bases: 11. Per germline, CDR1 MNHEY and CDR2 SMNVEV (reference sequence). The CDR3 spells CASSPLRRLADYEQYF. The CDR3 region has the DNA TGTGCCAGCAGTCCCCTCAGGCGACTAGCGGACTACGAGCAGTACTTC.

This chain links TRBV19 with TRBJ1-6; D possibly corresponds to TRBD1 (6 bases). CDR3 length: 15 amino acids. The V end lost 7 bases, the J end lost 5 bases, and 15 bases lay between the germline ends. Germline-derived CDR1 and CDR2 are LNHDA and SQIVND (reference sequence). CDR3 amino acids: CASKQGHGDNSPLHF. The DNA for the CDR3 is TGTGCCAGTAAACAGGGACACGGGGATAATTCACCCCTCCACTTT.

The chain joins TRBV5-1 to TRBJ2-7; 8 bases map to TRBD1. With V trimmed by 7 bases and J by 4 bases, 19 bases remained unmatched. Per the germline V gene, CDR1 is SGHRS and CDR2 is YFSETQ. The CDR3 contains 17 residues. The CDR3 loop reads CASPRKKPTGERYEQYF. DNA of the CDR3: TGCGCCAGCCCCAGAAAAAAGCCGACAGGGGAAAGGTACGAGCAGTACTTC. Full variable domain (rest looked up from reference TRBV5-1 and TRBJ2-7): KAGVTQTPRYLIKTRGQQVTLSCSPISGHRSVSWYQQTPGQGLQFLFEYFSETQRNKGNFPGRFSGRQFSNSRSEMNVSTLELGDSALYLCASPRKKPTGERYEQYFGPGTRLTVT.

The chain carries TRBV28 and TRBJ1-2; D unclear. This CDR3 region has 14 residues. Germline values: CDR1 MDHEN, CDR2 SYDVKM. The V end lost 2 bases, the J end lost 7 bases, and 14 bases lay between the germline ends. The CDR3 spells CASSLVEGAAGYTF. CDR3 coding DNA: TGTGCCAGCAGTTTAGTGGAGGGAGCGGCTGGCTACACCTTC.